The 26 T cell receptor beta chains below were found in one sample sequenced in a study of T-cell reconstitution after alpha-beta-depleted transplantation in children (dated by TCRdb to about 2016). The treatment or condition label here, explained by the study, means: allogeneic hematopoietic cell transplantation with graft depleted of TCRalphabeta T cells and CD19 B cells. Libraries were built with PCR. The sequencer was an Illumina HiSeq 2500. TCR library preparation used molecular barcoding, with unique molecular identifiers applied to normalize quantification of the TCRbeta repertoire. TCRdb took the public reads, trimmed them with fastp at Q25, ran MiXCR for clone calling and kept in-frame beta chains. Under each unique CDR3 protein, matching rows form one entry showing the most common genes and DNA. The sample table shows about 540,000 distinct CDR3 sequences, and approximately 30% are seen once. The ten biggest clones cover around a third of the sample.

The specimen comprised PBMCs, sampled before TCRalphabeta/CD19-depleted stem cell transplant. These receptor sequences come from a boy less than two years old with Wiskott-Aldrich syndrome, due to receive a stem cell transplant.

This chain uses TRBV6-5 with TRBJ2-1; tentative D call: TRBD2 (5 bases). The germline gives CDR1 MNHEY, CDR2 SVGAGI. The CDR3 is 15 amino acids. Trimming pared 2 bases from V and 3 bases from J, leaving 11 bases between. The CDR3 nucleotides read TGTGCCAGCAGTTACGGAGCGGCTCTCTACAATGAGCAGTTCTTC. Amino acid sequence: CASSYGAALYNEQFF.

This clonotype was detected only once. The chain is built from TRBV2 and TRBJ2-3; D possibly uses TRBD1 or TRBD2 (5 bases each). This CDR3 region has 19 residues. The germline V and J ends were trimmed by 5 bases and 2 bases, with 26 bases remaining between them. The germline V gene has CDR1 SNHLY and CDR2 FYNNEI. This CDR3 reads CASSFYRLGPSTSTDTQYF. CDR3 sequence (DNA): TGTGCCAGCAGTTTTTACCGGCTGGGGCCTAGCACATCCACAGATACGCAGTATTTT.

As to this clonotype: A read error may account for a junction end that differs from germline. The V and J genes are TRBV10-3 and TRBJ2-7; weak D call: TRBD1 (5 bases). CDR3 length: 13 residues. From germline, CDR1 is ENHRY and CDR2 SYGVKD. CDR3: CAISGGPHSPVRF. CDR3 nucleotides: TGTGCCATCAGTGGGGGCCCCCATTCCCCCGTGCGCTTC.

This clonotype has only a few counts. The rearrangement uses TRBV12-3 or TRBV12-4 and TRBJ1-5, with no clear D. V was cut by 5 bases and J by 4 bases, with 9 bases left in between. The CDR3 has 13 amino acids. The CDR3 reads CASSMDGNQPQHF. Written as DNA, the CDR3 is TGTGCCAGCAGTATGGACGGGAATCAGCCCCAGCATTTT.

This clonotype has more than one count but fewer than ten. V gene TRBV3-1 combines with J gene TRBJ2-5, with 9 bases identical to TRBD2. This CDR3 contains 15 residues. Per the germline V gene, CDR1 is LGHDT and CDR2 is YNNKEL (reference sequence). J gave up 9 bases and V 0 bases, and 8 bases lay outside the gene matches. In DNA form, the CDR3 reads TGTGCCAGCAGCCAAGATAGCGGGAGCGGGTGGTCCCAGTACTTC. It encodes CASSQDSGSGWSQYF.

This clonotype was counted a few times. The V and J genes are TRBV10-3 and TRBJ1-6; 7 nucleotides agree with TRBD1. This CDR3 is built from 13 residues. Germline values: CDR1 ENHRY, CDR2 SYGVKD. CDR3 sequence: CGHRSQGNSPLHF. DNA for the CDR3: TGTGGCCATCGGTCACAGGGGAACTCACCCCTCCACTTT.

The table lists this clonotype with a few counts. The V and J genes are TRBV18 and TRBJ2-1; D tentatively reads TRBD1 or TRBD2 (5 bases each). The CDR3 is made up of 11 amino acids. Germline loops: CDR1 KGHSH, CDR2 LQKENI. V lost 2 bases and J 16 bases, leaving 12 bases between the germline ends. CDR3 region: CASSPEGPCFF. CDR3 in DNA: TGTGCCAGCTCACCAGAGGGACCGTGCTTCTTC.

This clonotype appeared a few times. J is TRBJ2-1 and V is TRBV9; D not certain. With 3 bases removed from V and 6 bases from J, the gap between germline ends came to 13 bases. The V gene's germline CDR1 is SGDLS and CDR2 YYNGEE. The CDR3 runs to 14 residues. This CDR3 reads CASSESSLGNEQFF. The CDR3 DNA reads TGTGCCAGCAGCGAGAGTTCCCTTGGCAATGAGCAGTTCTTC.

This clonotype was counted a few times. CDR3 in amino acids: CASSLGMTAQETQYF. In nucleotides, the CDR3 is TGCGCCAGCAGCTTGGGGATGACAGCACAAGAGACCCAGTACTTC. The V gene is TRBV5-1, the J gene TRBJ2-5; possible D gene TRBD1, 5 bases. V lost 0 bases to trimming and J lost 2 bases, with 11 bases between them. Germline V CDR1 and CDR2: SGHRS, YFSETQ. The CDR3 is made up of 15 amino acids.

The chain links TRBV5-1 to TRBJ2-5, with D maybe TRBD1 (5 bases). The V and J ends lost 4 bases and 5 bases respectively, with 18 bases between them. The CDR3 consists of 15 residues. The germline gives CDR1 SGHRS, CDR2 YFSETQ. This CDR3 reads CASSDKNRKGETQYF. CDR3 DNA: TGCGCCAGCAGCGATAAAAACAGGAAAGGGGAGACCCAGTACTTC.

This clonotype was counted between two and nine times. The chain is built from TRBV7-9 and TRBJ1-2, with a tentative D call TRBD1 (5 bases). V lost 4 bases, J lost 7 bases, and 22 bases lay in between. Germline CDR1 and CDR2: SEHNR and FQNEAQ (reference sequence). There are 16 residues in the CDR3. In DNA, the CDR3 is TGTGCCAGCAGCTATCTTTCTACGACAGTCGTTTCTGGCTACACCTTC. Residues: CASSYLSTTVVSGYTF.

This rearrangement joins TRBV20-1 to TRBJ2-1; perhaps TRBD1 as D (5 bases). The CDR3 runs to 21 residues. The V and J ends lost 7 bases and 0 bases respectively, with 34 bases between them. The germline CDR1 and CDR2 sequences are DFQATT and SNEGSKA (reference sequence). For the CDR3, the DNA is TGCAGTGGTTCACAACACAGCCTTCTCCCACCGGACACAAGCTCCTACAATGAGCAGTTCTTC. It specifies CSGSQHSLLPPDTSSYNEQFF.

The V call is TRBV20-1, the J call TRBJ1-2; no definite D call. The V end lost 1 base, the J end lost 9 bases, and 18 bases lay between the germline ends. CDR1 is DFQATT, CDR2 SNEGSKA, per germline (reference sequence). CDR3 length: 14 amino acids. The DNA for the CDR3 is TGCAGTGCTAGAGCTGGGGAGGCGCCCTTGCGCTACACCTTC. Translating it yields CSARAGEAPLRYTF.

The chain couples TRBV2 to TRBJ2-1; 7 bases match TRBD2. Germline V gene data show CDR1 as SNHLY and CDR2 as FYNNEI. The CDR3 length is 17 residues. V lost 4 bases, J lost 2 bases, and 11 bases stayed unmatched. CDR3 loop: CASSGRTGGPAYNEQFF. Written as DNA, the CDR3 is TGTGCCAGCAGTGGACGTACGGGGGGTCCTGCCTACAATGAGCAGTTCTTC.

This chain uses TRBV19 with TRBJ2-1, with 10 bases aligning to TRBD1. CDR1 and CDR2 from the germline V gene are LNHDA and SQIVND (reference sequence). V was clipped by 4 bases and J by 0 bases; unmatched bases: 0. The CDR3 is made up of 15 amino acids. The CDR3 nucleotides are TGTGCCAGTAGTAGGGACAGGGGCTCCTACAATGAGCAGTTCTTC. This translates into CASSRDRGSYNEQFF.

A few counts support this clonotype. The rearrangement links TRBV20-1 to TRBJ1-5, with TRBD1 matching 10 bases. This CDR3 has 15 amino acids. Germline trimming cut 1 base from V and 6 bases from J; bases unmatched to any gene: 6. Germline V gene sequence: CDR1 DFQATT, CDR2 SNEGSKA (reference sequence). The CDR3 sequence is CSARVGQGFGQPQHF. CDR3 DNA: TGCAGTGCTAGAGTGGGACAGGGGTTTGGTCAGCCCCAGCATTTT.

Here the CDR3 DNA reads TGCAGTGCTCCATCTAGCGGGAGCACAGATACGCAGTATTTT. It specifies CSAPSSGSTDTQYF. The rearrangement uses TRBV20-1 and TRBJ2-3; 8 bases are shared with TRBD2. Trimming took 5 bases from V and 0 from J; bases not matched to a gene: 4. There are 14 residues in the CDR3. Germline V lookup: CDR1 DFQATT, CDR2 SNEGSKA (reference sequence).

The V and J genes are TRBV7-9 and TRBJ1-6; D is perhaps TRBD1 (5 bases). Germline V gene sequence: CDR1 SEHNR, CDR2 FQNEAQ (reference sequence). The CDR3 extends over 13 amino acids. The V end was cut by 6 bases, the J end by 13 bases, with 16 bases between. The CDR3 spells CASRPTGDGPLHF. For the CDR3, the DNA is TGTGCCAGCAGGCCAACCGGGGACGGGCCCCTCCACTTT.

The V call is TRBV20-1, the J call TRBJ1-5; a weak D match, TRBD1 (6 bases). The CDR3 spans 14 residues. V lost 4 bases, J lost 6 bases, and 16 bases lay in between. Germline V lookup: CDR1 DFQATT, CDR2 SNEGSKA (reference sequence). The CDR3 DNA follows: TGCAGTGCTAACAGGGCAGGGGCCGGTCAGCCCCAGCATTTT. Its translation is CSANRAGAGQPQHF.

The chain couples TRBV29-1 to TRBJ1-4; D uncertain. The V end lost 4 bases, the J end lost 7 bases, and 13 bases lay between the germline ends. CDR1 and CDR2 (germline): SQVTM, ANQGSEA. This CDR3 is built from 13 residues. DNA of the CDR3: TGCAGCGTTGGGCAGGTGAACGGTGAAAAACTGTTTTTT. The encoded protein is CSVGQVNGEKLFF.

A few counts support this clonotype. J is TRBJ2-1 and V is TRBV7-2; 12 positions match TRBD2. V was clipped by 4 bases and J by 7 bases; unmatched bases: 5. This CDR3 comprises 15 residues. Germline CDR1 and CDR2: SGHTA and FQGNSA. The CDR3 DNA sequence: TGTGCCAGCAGCTCGACTAGCGGGAGTATAAATGAGCAGTTCTTC. Translating it yields CASSSTSGSINEQFF.

The rearrangement uses TRBV18 and TRBJ2-2; TRBD2 aligns across 7 bases. The CDR3 totals 20 residues. Germline values: CDR1 KGHSH, CDR2 LQKENI. The J segment lost 0 bases and the V segment lost 8 bases, leaving 21 bases of the junction unmatched. The CDR3 protein is CASAARGASGTAANTGELFF. The CDR3 DNA follows: TGTGCCAGCGCGGCCCGAGGCGCTAGCGGTACAGCCGCGAACACCGGGGAGCTGTTTTTT.

Many counts were recorded for this clonotype. This chain links TRBV5-1 with TRBJ2-5, with D possibly matching TRBD2 (6 bases). Trimming pared 4 bases from V and 3 bases from J, leaving 10 bases between. The CDR3 extends over 13 amino acids. Germline CDR1 SGHRS, CDR2 YFSETQ. The CDR3 loop is CASSRRVEETQYF. DNA of the CDR3: TGCGCCAGCAGCCGGAGGGTCGAAGAGACCCAGTACTTC. Full variable domain (rest looked up from reference TRBV5-1 and TRBJ2-5): KAGVTQTPRYLIKTRGQQVTLSCSPISGHRSVSWYQQTPGQGLQFLFEYFSETQRNKGNFPGRFSGRQFSNSRSEMNVSTLELGDSALYLCASSRRVEETQYFGPGTRLLVL.

This chain connects TRBV4-1 to TRBJ2-7, with D hard to call. Germline CDR1 and CDR2: MGHRA and YSYEKL. Trimming left V 4 bases short and J 6 bases short, with 13 bases between. The CDR3 sequence is 13 residues long. CDR3 nucleotides: TGCGCCAGCAGCCGGGAATTCGTCGGCGAGCAGTACTTC. Translated, it gives CASSREFVGEQYF.

The chain carries TRBV6-1 and TRBJ2-1; D is ambiguous. The germline gives CDR1 MNHNS, CDR2 SASEGT. This CDR3 is built from 15 residues. V gave up 6 bases and J gave up 3 bases, with 15 bases separating them. The CDR3 DNA sequence: TGTGCCAGCAGCCGGACCCCATTGGGCTACAATGAGCAGTTCTTC. It specifies CASSRTPLGYNEQFF.

The chain recombines TRBV4-2 with TRBJ1-5; D unclear. V lost 3 bases to trimming and J lost 3 bases, with 15 bases between them. The CDR3 covers 16 residues. Germline-derived CDR1 and CDR2 are LGHNA and YNFKEQ. CDR3 coding DNA: TGTGCCAGCAGCCAGGACGGGGAGCGGATCAATCAGCCCCAGCATTTT. Translating gives CASSQDGERINQPQHF.